Each of the 5 T cell receptor beta chains below was sequenced from the same sample in a study of monozygotic twins with inflammatory bowel disease. TCRdb re-called the 5' RACE reads and gives one entry per CDR3 protein, without DNA. This sample's table has about 140,000 distinct CDR3 sequences. The sequencing sample was made of blood. These receptors were collected from a human donor with ulcerative colitis or Crohn's disease, or a healthy co-twin of an affected twin (not recorded which).

This chain connects TRBV5-6 to TRBJ2-4. This CDR3 region has 15 residues. Germline V CDR1 and CDR2: SGHDT, YYEEEE. CDR3 sequence reads: CASSLEMTAKNIQYF.

This chain uses TRBV7-2 with TRBJ1-4. The germline V gene has CDR1 SGHTA and CDR2 FQGNSA. CDR3 length equals 16 residues. CDR3 amino acids: CASSLARTATNEKLFF.

This chain uses TRBV7-2 with TRBJ1-5; the TCRdb call, TRBD1, lacks DNA for checking. This CDR3 contains 14 residues. The germline V gene encodes CDR1 SGHTA and CDR2 FQGNSA. The CDR3 here is CASSSDRGYQPQHF.

The chain combines TRBV24-1 with TRBJ2-1; TCRdb lists TRBD1, though no DNA is available to test this call. The CDR3 is made up of 16 amino acids. Germline-derived CDR1 and CDR2 are KGHDR and SFDVKD. The CDR3 spells CATSEPGTGGYNEQFF.

The chain joins TRBV20-1 to TRBJ2-3; the D gene TCRdb calls, TRBD2, cannot be checked with no DNA. The CDR3 runs 20 residues. CDR1 DFQATT and CDR2 SNEGSKA come from the germline V gene (reference sequence). The CDR3 region is CSAGASGTSGGVSIRNTQYF.